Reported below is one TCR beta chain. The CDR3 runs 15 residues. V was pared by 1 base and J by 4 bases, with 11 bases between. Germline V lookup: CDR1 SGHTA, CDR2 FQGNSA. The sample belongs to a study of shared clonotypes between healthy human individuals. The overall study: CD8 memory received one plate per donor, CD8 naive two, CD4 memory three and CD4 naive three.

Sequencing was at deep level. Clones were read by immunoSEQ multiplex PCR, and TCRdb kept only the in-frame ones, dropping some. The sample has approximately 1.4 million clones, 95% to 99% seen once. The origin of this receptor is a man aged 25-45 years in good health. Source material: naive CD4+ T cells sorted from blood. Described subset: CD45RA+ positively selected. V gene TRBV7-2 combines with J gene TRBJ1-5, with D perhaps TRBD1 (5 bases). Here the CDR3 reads CASSLEGPTNQPQHF. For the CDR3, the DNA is TGTGCCAGCAGCTTAGAGGGGCCGACTAATCAGCCCCAGCATTTT.